Reported below is one TCR beta chain. Its antigen is currently unknown. The sample comes from a study of T cell responses to AZD1222 COVID-19 vaccine. Broader study findings: Recipients of AZD1222 seropositive at baseline numbered only 6 or 7. There were mostly white British donors and more females than males, and clonal diversity was possibly underestimated.

Trimming took off 0 bases at V and 1 base at J, with 10 bases between the two ends. Germline V gene data show CDR1 as ENHRY and CDR2 as SYGVKD. The CDR3 spans 15 residues. TCRdb keeps only in-frame clones here, not all; method: immunoSEQ multiplex PCR. Of 100,000 or so clones listed, roughly 89% are singletons. This receptor was identified in an adult who received the AZD1222 COVID-19 vaccine. The specimen was peripheral blood, collected 28 days after the second AZD1222 dose. The chain recombines TRBV10-3 with TRBJ2-7, with D possibly matching TRBD2 (5 bases). CDR3 sequence: CAISESTTTSYEQYF. For the CDR3, the DNA is TGTGCCATCAGTGAGTCGACGACTACGTCCTACGAGCAGTACTTC.